This is a list of T cell receptor beta chains from one sample in a study of blood T cell repertoires in COVID-19. The repertoire was sequenced with immunoSEQ multiplex PCR; TCRdb's copy has only in-frame clones and lacks some. Of under 350,000 clones in the sample, 75% to 90% were seen once. Sequenced input: peripheral blood. Receptors were obtained from a man aged 35-49 years with acute or convalescent COVID-19. CDR3s include the opening cysteine and the closing phenylalanine or tryptophan. Each record gives: CDR3 DNA, CDR3 protein, V gene, clone size, D gene, J gene. D genes are given only for firm matches. The size of a clone is reported for some rows only, either as once, few or many, or as a class for expanded clones.

CDR3nt: TGTGCCAGCAGTCTTACAGGGGGCACTGAAGCTTTCTTT; CDR3aa: CASSLTGGTEAFF; v_gene: TRBV6-5; abundance: .; d_gene: TRBD1; j_gene: TRBJ1-1
CDR3nt: TGTGCCAGCAGTCCAGGGACAAGACTTGGCTACACCTTC; CDR3aa: CASSPGTRLGYTF; v_gene: TRBV12-3/TRBV12-4; abundance: once; d_gene: .; j_gene: TRBJ1-2
CDR3nt: TGTGCCAGCCAAGAGCGGGGGGCATTCAATGAGCAGTTCTTC; CDR3aa: CASQERGAFNEQFF; v_gene: TRBV6-5; abundance: once; d_gene: TRBD2; j_gene: TRBJ2-1
CDR3nt: TGCGCCAGCAGCTTGGACCCTGGTAGAGGCTACACCTTC; CDR3aa: CASSLDPGRGYTF; v_gene: TRBV5-1; abundance: .; d_gene: .; j_gene: TRBJ1-2
CDR3nt: TGTGCCAGCAGGAGCGATAGCTTTGAGCAGTTCTTC; CDR3aa: CASRSDSFEQFF; v_gene: TRBV2; abundance: .; d_gene: .; j_gene: TRBJ2-1
CDR3nt: TGTGCCAGTAGCTCGACTCGTGAAAAACTGTTTTTT; CDR3aa: CASSSTREKLFF; v_gene: TRBV19; abundance: once; d_gene: .; j_gene: TRBJ1-4
CDR3nt: TGTGCCAGCAGCTTGCCACTAGCGGGGAGCACAGATACGCAGTATTTT; CDR3aa: CASSLPLAGSTDTQYF; v_gene: TRBV5-4; abundance: .; d_gene: TRBD2; j_gene: TRBJ2-3
CDR3nt: TGTGCCAGCAGAGGACAGGGCTACACTGAAGCTTTCTTT; CDR3aa: CASRGQGYTEAFF; v_gene: TRBV2; abundance: .; d_gene: TRBD1; j_gene: TRBJ1-1
CDR3nt: TGTGCCAGCAGACATACCTTCGGGGACTCCGACTTC; CDR3aa: CASRHTFGDSDF; v_gene: TRBV11-2; abundance: .; d_gene: .; j_gene: TRBJ1-2
CDR3nt: TGTGCCAGCAGTAGACAGGGGGCTGAGCAGTTCTTC; CDR3aa: CASSRQGAEQFF; v_gene: TRBV6-5; abundance: once; d_gene: TRBD1; j_gene: TRBJ2-1
CDR3nt: TGTGCCAGCAGCGTAACTCCCGCCGGGGAGCTGTTTTTT; CDR3aa: CASSVTPAGELFF; v_gene: TRBV9; abundance: once; d_gene: .; j_gene: TRBJ2-2
CDR3nt: TGCAGTGCTAGTCGGGGGGACAACTCGTACGAGCAGTACTTC; CDR3aa: CSASRGDNSYEQYF; v_gene: TRBV20-1; abundance: .; d_gene: .; j_gene: TRBJ2-7
CDR3nt: TGTGCCAGCAGCTTAGCTGCAGGCCGGGGCGAGCAGTACTTC; CDR3aa: CASSLAAGRGEQYF; v_gene: TRBV7-9; abundance: .; d_gene: .; j_gene: TRBJ2-7
CDR3nt: TGTGCCAGCAGCTTGAATAGGGGCCAATATAATTCACCCCTCCACTTT; CDR3aa: CASSLNRGQYNSPLHF; v_gene: TRBV7-2; abundance: .; d_gene: .; j_gene: TRBJ1-6
CDR3nt: TGTGCCAGCAGCTCCCTCAAGGCACTGGGGTCAGGGAGCACAGATACGCAGTATTTT; CDR3aa: CASSSLKALGSGSTDTQYF; v_gene: TRBV9; abundance: .; d_gene: .; j_gene: TRBJ2-3
CDR3nt: TGTGCCAGCAGTGCACGGGACAGGTTGGGGACAGATACGCAGTATTTT; CDR3aa: CASSARDRLGTDTQYF; v_gene: TRBV6-1; abundance: once; d_gene: TRBD1; j_gene: TRBJ2-3
CDR3nt: TGTGCCAGCAGTGATCGGGTGGGGGGGCCCAGCACTGAAGCTTTCTTT; CDR3aa: CASSDRVGGPSTEAFF; v_gene: TRBV6-1; abundance: .; d_gene: .; j_gene: TRBJ1-1
CDR3nt: TGTGCCAGCAGTTTATACAGGGAAAACACCGGGGAGCTGTTTTTT; CDR3aa: CASSLYRENTGELFF; v_gene: TRBV27; abundance: .; d_gene: .; j_gene: TRBJ2-2
CDR3nt: TGTGCCAGCGCCCCTACCGGGACAGGGCAAGTAGGGAACACCGGGGAGCTGTTTTTT; CDR3aa: CASAPTGTGQVGNTGELFF; v_gene: TRBV19; abundance: .; d_gene: TRBD1; j_gene: TRBJ2-2
CDR3nt: TGTGCCAGTAGTACACCCGGGAAGACCCAGTACTTC; CDR3aa: CASSTPGKTQYF; v_gene: TRBV19; abundance: once; d_gene: .; j_gene: TRBJ2-5
CDR3nt: TGCAGCGCTGTGGGAGGGGGGGTATACAATGAGCAGTTCTTC; CDR3aa: CSAVGGGVYNEQFF; v_gene: TRBV29-1; abundance: .; d_gene: .; j_gene: TRBJ2-1
CDR3nt: TGTGCCAGCAGTTTAAGGGGGCCTAATTCACCCCTCCACTTT; CDR3aa: CASSLRGPNSPLHF; v_gene: TRBV28; abundance: .; d_gene: TRBD1; j_gene: TRBJ1-6
CDR3nt: TGTGCCAGCAGCAAAGCTAGGTCGCAGGGGAACACCGGGGAGCTGTTTTTT; CDR3aa: CASSKARSQGNTGELFF; v_gene: TRBV21-1; abundance: .; d_gene: .; j_gene: TRBJ2-2